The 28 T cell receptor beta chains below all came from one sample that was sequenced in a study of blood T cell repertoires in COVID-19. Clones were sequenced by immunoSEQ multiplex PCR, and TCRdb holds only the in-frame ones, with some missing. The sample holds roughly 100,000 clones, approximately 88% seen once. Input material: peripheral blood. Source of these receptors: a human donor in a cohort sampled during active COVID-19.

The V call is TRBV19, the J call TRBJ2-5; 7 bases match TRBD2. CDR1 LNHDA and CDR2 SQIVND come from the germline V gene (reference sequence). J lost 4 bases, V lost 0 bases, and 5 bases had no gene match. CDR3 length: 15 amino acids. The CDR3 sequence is CASSIDSGRGETQYF. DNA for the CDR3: TGTGCCAGTAGTATAGATTCAGGGAGGGGAGAGACCCAGTACTTC. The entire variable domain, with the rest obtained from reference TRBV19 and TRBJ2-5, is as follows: DGGITQSPKYLFRKEGQNVTLSCEQNLNHDAMYWYRQDPGQGLRLIYYSQIVNDFQKGDIAEGYSVSREKKESFPLTVTSAQKNPTAFYLCASSIDSGRGETQYFGPGTRLLVL.

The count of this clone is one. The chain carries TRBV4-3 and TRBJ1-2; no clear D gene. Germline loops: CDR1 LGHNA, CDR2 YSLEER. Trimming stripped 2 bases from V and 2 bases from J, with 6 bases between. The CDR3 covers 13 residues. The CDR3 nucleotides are TGCGCCAGCAGCCAAAGCGGAAACTATGGCTACACCTTC. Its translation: CASSQSGNYGYTF.

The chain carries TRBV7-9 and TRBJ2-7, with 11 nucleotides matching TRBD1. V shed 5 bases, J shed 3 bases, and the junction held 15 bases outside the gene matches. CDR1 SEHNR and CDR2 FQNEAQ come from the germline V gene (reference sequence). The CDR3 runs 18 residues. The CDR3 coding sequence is TGTGCCAGCAGCCGCCGGGACAGGGGGGTATTGGTAGACTACGAGCAGTACTTC. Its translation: CASSRRDRGVLVDYEQYF.

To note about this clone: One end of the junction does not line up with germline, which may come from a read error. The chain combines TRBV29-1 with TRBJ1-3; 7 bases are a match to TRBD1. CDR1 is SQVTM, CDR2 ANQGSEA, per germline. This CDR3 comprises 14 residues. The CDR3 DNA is TGCAGCGTCGAAGACAGGGAGGCTGGAAACACCATATATTTT. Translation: CSVEDREAGNTIYF. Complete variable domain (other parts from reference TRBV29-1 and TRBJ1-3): SAVISQKPSRDICQRGTSLTIQCQVDSQVTMMFWYRQQPGQSLTLIATANQGSEATYESGFVIDKFPISRPNLTFSTLTVSNMSPEDSSIYLCSVEDREAGNTIYFGEGSWLTVV.

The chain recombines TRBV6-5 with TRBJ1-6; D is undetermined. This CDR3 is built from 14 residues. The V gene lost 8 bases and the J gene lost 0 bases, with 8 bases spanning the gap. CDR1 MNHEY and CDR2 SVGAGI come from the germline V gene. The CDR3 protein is CASGSSSYNSPLHF. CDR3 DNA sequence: TGTGCCAGCGGCTCCAGCTCCTATAATTCACCCCTCCACTTT.

CDR3 amino acids: CASSDRLMSPLHF. The CDR3 nucleotides are TGTGCCAGCTCCGACAGGCTAATGTCGCCCCTCCACTTT. This chain links TRBV12-3 or TRBV12-4 with TRBJ1-6; TRBD1 is a possible D gene (6 bases). This CDR3 spans 13 amino acids. V was cut by 8 bases and J by 13 bases, with 18 bases left in between.

The CDR3 DNA is TGTGCCAGCTCACCCGGGGATCGAAAGACCCAGTACTTC. It translates to CASSPGDRKTQYF. The gene calls are TRBV18 and TRBJ2-5; D is perhaps TRBD2 (5 bases). The CDR3 has 13 residues. The V end lost 3 bases, the J end lost 6 bases, and 11 bases lay between the germline ends. CDR1 and CDR2 from the germline V gene are KGHSH and LQKENI.

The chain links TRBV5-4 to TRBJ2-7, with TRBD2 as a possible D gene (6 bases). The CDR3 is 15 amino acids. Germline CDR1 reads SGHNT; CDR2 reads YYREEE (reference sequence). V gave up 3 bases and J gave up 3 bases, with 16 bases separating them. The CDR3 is CASSSVGGPIYEQYF. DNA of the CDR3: TGTGCCAGCAGCTCGGTCGGGGGTCCGATCTACGAGCAGTACTTC.

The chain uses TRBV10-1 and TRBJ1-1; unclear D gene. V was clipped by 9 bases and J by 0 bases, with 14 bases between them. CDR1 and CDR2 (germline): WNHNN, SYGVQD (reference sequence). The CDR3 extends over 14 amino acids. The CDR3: CARDSVSVNTEAFF. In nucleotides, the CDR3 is TGCGCCAGAGACTCGGTTTCCGTGAACACTGAAGCTTTCTTT.

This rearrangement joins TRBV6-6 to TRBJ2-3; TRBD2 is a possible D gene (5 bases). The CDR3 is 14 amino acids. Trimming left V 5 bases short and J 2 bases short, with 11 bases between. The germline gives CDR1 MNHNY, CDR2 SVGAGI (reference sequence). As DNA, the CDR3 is TGTGCCAGCAGTAAAGGACTGATCACAGATACGCAGTATTTT. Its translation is CASSKGLITDTQYF.

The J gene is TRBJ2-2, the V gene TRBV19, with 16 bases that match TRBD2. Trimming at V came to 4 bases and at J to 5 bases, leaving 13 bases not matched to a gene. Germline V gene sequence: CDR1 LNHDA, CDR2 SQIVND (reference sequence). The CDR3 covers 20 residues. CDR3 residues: CASSTRPGLAGGPGTGELFF. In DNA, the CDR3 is TGTGCCAGTAGTACCCGACCGGGACTAGCGGGAGGGCCGGGGACCGGGGAGCTGTTTTTT.

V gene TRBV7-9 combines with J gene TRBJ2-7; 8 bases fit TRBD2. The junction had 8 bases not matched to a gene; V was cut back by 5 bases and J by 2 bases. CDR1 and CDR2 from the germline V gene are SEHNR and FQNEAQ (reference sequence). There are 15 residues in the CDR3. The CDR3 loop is CASSPGGGKAYEQYF. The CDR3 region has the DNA TGTGCCAGCAGCCCGGGAGGGGGGAAGGCCTACGAGCAGTACTTC.

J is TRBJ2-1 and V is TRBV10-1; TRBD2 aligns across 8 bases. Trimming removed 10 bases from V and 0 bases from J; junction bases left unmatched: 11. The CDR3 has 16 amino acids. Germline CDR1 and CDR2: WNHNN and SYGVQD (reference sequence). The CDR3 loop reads CAITPTSGCSYNEQFF. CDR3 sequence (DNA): TGCGCCATTACCCCCACTAGCGGCTGCTCCTACAATGAGCAGTTCTTC.

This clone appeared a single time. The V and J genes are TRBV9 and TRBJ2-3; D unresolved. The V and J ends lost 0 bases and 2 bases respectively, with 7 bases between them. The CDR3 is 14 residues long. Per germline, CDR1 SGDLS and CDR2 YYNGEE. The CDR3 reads CASSVELVTDTQYF. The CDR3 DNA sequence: TGTGCCAGCAGCGTAGAGCTCGTCACAGATACGCAGTATTTT.

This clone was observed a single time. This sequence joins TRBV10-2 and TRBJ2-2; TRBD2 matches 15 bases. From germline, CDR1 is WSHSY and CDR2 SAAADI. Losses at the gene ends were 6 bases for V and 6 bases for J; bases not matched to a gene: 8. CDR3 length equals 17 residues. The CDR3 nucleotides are TGCGCCAGCAGAGAGGGGACTAGCGGGAGGCTCGCCGGGGAGCTGTTTTTT. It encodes CASREGTSGRLAGELFF.

The CDR3, as DNA: TGTGCCAGCATTTCCAAGGGGGGGGACTATGGCTACACCTTC. This codes for CASISKGGDYGYTF. V and J are TRBV7-9 and TRBJ1-2; TRBD1 is a possible D gene (6 bases). Germline V gives CDR1 SEHNR, CDR2 FQNEAQ (reference sequence). The CDR3 loop spans 14 amino acids. Between the trimmed V and J ends, which lost 7 bases and 3 bases, there was a span of 15 bases.

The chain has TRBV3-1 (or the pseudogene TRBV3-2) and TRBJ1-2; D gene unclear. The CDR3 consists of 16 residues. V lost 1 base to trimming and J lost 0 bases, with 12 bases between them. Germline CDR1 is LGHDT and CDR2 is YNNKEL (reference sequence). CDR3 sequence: CASSQGLHSTNYGYTF. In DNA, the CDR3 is TGTGCCAGCAGCCAAGGACTGCATTCCACTAACTATGGCTACACCTTC.

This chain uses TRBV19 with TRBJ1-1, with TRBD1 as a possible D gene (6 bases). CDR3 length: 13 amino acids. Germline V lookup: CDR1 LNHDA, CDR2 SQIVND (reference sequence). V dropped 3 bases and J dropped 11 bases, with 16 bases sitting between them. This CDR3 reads CASSIGGGGVAFF. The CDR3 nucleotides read TGTGCCAGTAGTATTGGGGGGGGCGGCGTGGCTTTCTTT. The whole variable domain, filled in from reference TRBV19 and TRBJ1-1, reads DGGITQSPKYLFRKEGQNVTLSCEQNLNHDAMYWYRQDPGQGLRLIYYSQIVNDFQKGDIAEGYSVSREKKESFPLTVTSAQKNPTAFYLCASSIGGGGVAFFGQGTRLTVV.

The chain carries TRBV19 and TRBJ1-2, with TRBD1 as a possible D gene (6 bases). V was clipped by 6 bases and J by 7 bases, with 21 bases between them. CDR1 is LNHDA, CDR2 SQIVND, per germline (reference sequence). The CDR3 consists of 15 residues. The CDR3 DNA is TGTGCCAGTAGCCGCCCGGACCTCAGGGGCGGTGGCTACACCTTC. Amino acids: CASSRPDLRGGGYTF. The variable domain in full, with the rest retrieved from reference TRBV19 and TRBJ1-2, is DGGITQSPKYLFRKEGQNVTLSCEQNLNHDAMYWYRQDPGQGLRLIYYSQIVNDFQKGDIAEGYSVSREKKESFPLTVTSAQKNPTAFYLCASSRPDLRGGGYTFGSGTRLTVV.

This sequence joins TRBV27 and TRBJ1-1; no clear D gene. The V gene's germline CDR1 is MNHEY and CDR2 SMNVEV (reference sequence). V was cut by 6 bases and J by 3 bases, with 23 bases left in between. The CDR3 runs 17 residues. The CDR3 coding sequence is TGTGCCAGCAGGCGGGAGGGATTCTCCTCTTCGGACACTGAAGCTTTCTTT. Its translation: CASRREGFSSSDTEAFF.

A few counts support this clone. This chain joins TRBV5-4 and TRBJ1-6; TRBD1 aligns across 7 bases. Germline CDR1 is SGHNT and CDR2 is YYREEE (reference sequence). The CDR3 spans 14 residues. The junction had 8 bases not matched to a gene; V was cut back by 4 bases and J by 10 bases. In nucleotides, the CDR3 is TGTGCCAGCAGCCCACAGGGGTCGGAATCACCCCTCCACTTT. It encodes CASSPQGSESPLHF.

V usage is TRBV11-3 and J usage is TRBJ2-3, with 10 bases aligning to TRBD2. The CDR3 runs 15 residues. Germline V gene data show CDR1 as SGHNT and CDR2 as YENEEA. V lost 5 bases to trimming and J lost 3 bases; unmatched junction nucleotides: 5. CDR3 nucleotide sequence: TGTGCCAGCAGCCTAGGACTAGCGGCTACAGATACGCAGTATTTT. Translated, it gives CASSLGLAATDTQYF.

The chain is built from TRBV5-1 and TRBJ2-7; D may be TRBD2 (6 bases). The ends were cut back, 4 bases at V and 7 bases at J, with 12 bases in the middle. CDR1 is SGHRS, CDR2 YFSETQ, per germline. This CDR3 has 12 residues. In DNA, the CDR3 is TGCGCCAGCAGCCTATCTCGGGGGGAGCAGTACTTC. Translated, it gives CASSLSRGEQYF.

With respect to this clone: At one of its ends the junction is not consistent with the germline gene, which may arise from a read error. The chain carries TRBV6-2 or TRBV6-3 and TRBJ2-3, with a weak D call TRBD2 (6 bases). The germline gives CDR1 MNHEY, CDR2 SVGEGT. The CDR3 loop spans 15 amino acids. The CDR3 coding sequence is TGTGCCAGCAGCTACTTAGCGGATTACACAGATACGCAGTATTTT. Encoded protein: CASSYLADYTDTQYF.

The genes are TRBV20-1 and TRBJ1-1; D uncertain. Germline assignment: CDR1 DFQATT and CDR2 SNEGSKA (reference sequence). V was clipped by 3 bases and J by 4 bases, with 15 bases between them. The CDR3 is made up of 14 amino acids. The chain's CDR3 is CSASAGSRGTEAFF. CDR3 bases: TGCAGTGCTAGTGCCGGGTCCCGGGGCACTGAAGCTTTCTTT.

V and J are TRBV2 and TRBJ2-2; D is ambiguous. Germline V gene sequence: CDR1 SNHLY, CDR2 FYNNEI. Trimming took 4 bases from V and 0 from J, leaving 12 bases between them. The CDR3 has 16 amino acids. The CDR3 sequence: CASSVTDVANTGELFF. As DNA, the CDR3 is TGTGCCAGCAGTGTCACAGACGTTGCGAACACCGGGGAGCTGTTTTTT.

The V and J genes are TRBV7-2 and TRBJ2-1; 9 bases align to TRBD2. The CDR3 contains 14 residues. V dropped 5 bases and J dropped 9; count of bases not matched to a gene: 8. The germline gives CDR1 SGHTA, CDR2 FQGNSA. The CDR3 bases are TGTGCCAGCAGCGCTAGGGGACTAGCTTTTGAGCAGTTCTTC. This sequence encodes CASSARGLAFEQFF.

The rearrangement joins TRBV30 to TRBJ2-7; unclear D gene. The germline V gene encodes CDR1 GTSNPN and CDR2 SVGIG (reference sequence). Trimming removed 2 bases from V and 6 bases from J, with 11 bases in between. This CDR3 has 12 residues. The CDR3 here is CAWSRVAGEQYF. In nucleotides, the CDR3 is TGTGCCTGGAGTCGCGTCGCCGGCGAGCAGTACTTC.